This TCR beta chain came from a study of CD4 T cells in relation to SARS-CoV-2 and coronaviruses. The CDR3 consists of 17 residues. Germline V gene lookup returns CDR1 MGHRA and CDR2 YSYEKL. The junction had 8 bases not matched to a gene; V was cut back by 2 bases and J by 0 bases. The assay was immunoSEQ multiplex PCR, and TCRdb's table has in-frame clones only and misses some. The data show roughly 30,000 clones, over 60% seen once. The table lists this clone with a count of one. Its antigen is not identified. The rearrangement uses TRBV4-1 and TRBJ1-2; 8 bases are a match to TRBD1. Sequencing was performed on memory CD4+ T cells from PBMCs, cultured in vitro. The clonotype was recovered from an adult with COVID-19. The CDR3 bases are TGCGCCAGCAGCCAACGGCAGGGGGCGGTTGCTAACTATGGCTACACCTTC. Translation: CASSQRQGAVANYGYTF.